The rows below give T cell receptor beta chains drawn from one sample of a study of T-cell reconstitution after alpha-beta-depleted transplantation in children. A single record per CDR3 protein comes from TCRdb applying MiXCR to the PCR reads. The data show about 200,000 distinct CDR3 sequences, 13% to 15% seen once. The sample here was PBMCs from the stem cell graft donor, taken from the stem cell graft. The receptor set was obtained from a human donor who donated a stem cell graft to a child with acute lymphoblastic leukemia. The CDR3 runs from the conserved cysteine through the conserved F or W. The order of the fields is clone size, D gene, V gene, J gene, CDR3 protein, CDR3 DNA. D genes are given only for firm matches. Size is omitted from some rows. Given values are once, few, many or a class for expanded clones.

many	-	TRBV5-6	TRBJ2-7	CASAEPTSQKDRKKLYEQYF	TGTGCCAGCGCCGAACCCACCTCCCAAAAAGACAGGAAGAAATTGTACGAGCAGTACTTC
-	-	TRBV19	TRBJ1-3	CASTPGGQSSGNTIYF	TGTGCCAGTACTCCGGGGGGCCAGAGCTCTGGAAACACCATATATTTT
many	-	TRBV5-1	TRBJ2-3	CASSLLGADTQYF	TGCGCCAGCAGCTTGCTTGGGGCAGATACGCAGTATTTT
many	-	TRBV27	TRBJ1-2	CASSLSTPSNYGYTF	TGTGCCAGCAGTTTATCGACTCCGTCTAACTATGGCTACACCTTC
many	-	TRBV20-1	TRBJ2-3	CSASRGTALVRQYF	TGCAGTGCCTCAAGAGGGACGGCCCTAGTTAGGCAGTATTTT
-	TRBD1	TRBV10-3	TRBJ2-7	CAISDPGTASSYEQYF	TGTGCCATCAGTGACCCCGGGACAGCGAGCTCCTACGAGCAGTACTTC
-	TRBD2	TRBV10-3	TRBJ2-1	CAIMRSPSGSEVDEQFF	TGTGCCATCATGCGATCACCTAGCGGGAGTGAGGTCGATGAGCAGTTCTTC
many	-	TRBV5-1	TRBJ2-1	CASSLFSSYNEQFF	TGCGCCAGCAGCTTGTTTAGCAGCTACAATGAGCAGTTCTTC
many	-	TRBV6-1	TRBJ1-1	CASRPRDTRGNTEAFF	TGTGCCAGCAGACCCCGGGACACTCGGGGGAACACTGAAGCTTTCTTT
once	-	TRBV19	TRBJ2-6	CASSIDRPTGLTF	TGTGCCAGTAGTATTGACAGACCGACCGGCCTGACTTTC
many	-	TRBV5-6	TRBJ2-1	CASSGYRSYNEQFF	TGTGCCAGCAGCGGGTACAGGTCCTACAATGAGCAGTTCTTC
-	-	TRBV5-1	TRBJ2-3	CASSSDGSGRPDTQYF	TGCGCCAGCAGCTCAGACGGGTCGGGGAGGCCAGATACGCAGTATTTT
many	-	TRBV15	TRBJ2-3	CATSIRQDTDTQYF	TGTGCCACCAGCATACGACAGGACACAGATACGCAGTATTTT
many	-	TRBV5-1	TRBJ2-2	CASSGDPGELFF	TGCGCCAGCAGCGGTGATCCCGGGGAGCTGTTTTTT
many	TRBD1	TRBV20-1	TRBJ2-7	CSAFKDRGQHEQYF	TGCAGTGCCTTCAAAGACAGGGGTCAACACGAGCAGTACTTC
many	TRBD1	TRBV12-3/TRBV12-4	TRBJ1-5	CASSRGQGGGQPQHF	TGTGCCAGCAGCCGCGGACAGGGAGGAGGTCAGCCCCAGCATTTT
many	TRBD2	TRBV5-1	TRBJ2-3	CASSLVAGNTDTQYF	TGCGCCAGCAGCTTGGTAGCGGGGAACACAGATACGCAGTATTTT
many	-	TRBV11-2	TRBJ2-1	CASSLGGTPLGHEQFF	TGTGCCAGCAGCTTAGGGGGGACGCCGTTGGGCCATGAGCAGTTCTTC
many	-	TRBV18	TRBJ2-1	CASSPGQVTNEQFF	TGTGCCAGCTCACCGGGACAAGTTACCAATGAGCAGTTCTTC
many	TRBD1	TRBV10-3	TRBJ2-3	CAISRTGEGTDTQYF	TGTGCCATCAGTCGGACAGGGGAGGGGACAGATACGCAGTATTTT
-	TRBD1	TRBV20-1	TRBJ1-1	CSAQPRDRMNTEAFF	TGCAGTGCTCAGCCTCGGGACAGGATGAACACTGAAGCTTTCTTT
-	TRBD2	TRBV3-1	TRBJ2-5	CTSRPPLLTSGSQETQYF	TGTACCAGCAGGCCTCCTCTACTGACTAGCGGGAGTCAAGAGACCCAGTACTTC
-	-	TRBV19	TRBJ1-3	CASSKAPYSGNTIYF	TGTGCCAGTAGTAAAGCCCCATACTCTGGAAACACCATATATTTT
-	TRBD2	TRBV20-1	TRBJ2-7	CSAPGTSGAIVYEQYF	TGCAGTGCTCCAGGGACTAGCGGGGCCATCGTCTACGAGCAGTACTTC